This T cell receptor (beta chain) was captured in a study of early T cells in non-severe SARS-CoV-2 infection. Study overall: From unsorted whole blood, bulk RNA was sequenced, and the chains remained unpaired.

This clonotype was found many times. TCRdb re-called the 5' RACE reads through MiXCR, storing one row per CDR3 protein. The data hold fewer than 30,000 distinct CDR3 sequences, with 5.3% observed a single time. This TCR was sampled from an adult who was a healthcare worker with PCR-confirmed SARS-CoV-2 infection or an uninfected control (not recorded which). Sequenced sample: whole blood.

The CDR3 region has the DNA TGTGCCAGCAGTGAAAGATGGCGGACATCTTCCCTCTACGAGCAGTACTTC. Translation gives CASSERWRTSSLYEQYF. The rearrangement joins TRBV6-1 to TRBJ2-7; possible D gene TRBD1, 5 bases. Germline V gene data show CDR1 as MNHNS and CDR2 as SASEGT. The ends were cut back, 2 bases at V and 3 bases at J, with 20 bases in the middle. The CDR3 runs to 17 residues.